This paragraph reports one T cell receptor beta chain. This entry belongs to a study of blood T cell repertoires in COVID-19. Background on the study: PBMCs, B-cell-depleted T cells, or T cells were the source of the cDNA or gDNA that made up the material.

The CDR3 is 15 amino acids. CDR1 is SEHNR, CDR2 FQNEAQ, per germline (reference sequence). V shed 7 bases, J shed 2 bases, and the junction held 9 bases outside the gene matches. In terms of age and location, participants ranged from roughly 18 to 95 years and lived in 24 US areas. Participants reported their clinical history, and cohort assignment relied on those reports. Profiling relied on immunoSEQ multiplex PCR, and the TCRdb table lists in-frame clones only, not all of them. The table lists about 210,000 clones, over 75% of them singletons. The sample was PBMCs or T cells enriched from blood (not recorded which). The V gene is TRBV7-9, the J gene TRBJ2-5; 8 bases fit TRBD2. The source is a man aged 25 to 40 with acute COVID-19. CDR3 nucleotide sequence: TGTGCCAGCACCATAGGGGTAGCGGGGCAAGAGACCCAGTACTTC. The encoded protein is CASTIGVAGQETQYF.